The rows below give T cell receptor beta chains drawn from one sample of a study of cytomegalovirus exposure and HLA in healthy donors. Assay: immunoSEQ multiplex PCR; the TCRdb copy retains only in-frame clones and omits some. The sample carries about 67,000 clones, 80% to 90% recorded once. Sequencing was performed on PBMCs. These receptors originate from a woman in her 30s in good health and CMV-seropositive. CDR3s include the opening cysteine and the closing phenylalanine or tryptophan. The order of the fields is V gene, CDR3 length, J gene, D gene, clone size, CDR3 DNA, CDR3 protein. A D gene is named only where the DNA matches it firmly. Clone size is given for some rows only: seen once, a few or many times, or a class if the clone is expanded.

v_gene: TRBV7-6
len: 14
j_gene: TRBJ2-7
d_gene: TRBD2
abundance: -
CDR3nt: TGTGCCAGCAGCGCTAGCGGGCTGACCTACGAGCAGTACTTC
CDR3aa: CASSASGLTYEQYF

v_gene: TRBV7-3
len: 14
j_gene: TRBJ1-1
d_gene: -
abundance: -
CDR3nt: TGTGCCAGCAGCCCCCTCGGGGATAACACTGAAGCTTTCTTT
CDR3aa: CASSPLGDNTEAFF

v_gene: TRBV7-2
len: 15
j_gene: TRBJ2-1
d_gene: -
abundance: -
CDR3nt: TGTGCCAGCAGTTTCGACAGGAACCCCTACAATGAGCAGTTCTTC
CDR3aa: CASSFDRNPYNEQFF

v_gene: TRBV30
len: 15
j_gene: TRBJ1-1
d_gene: -
abundance: few
CDR3nt: TGTGCCTGGAGTGCCCCCCGGGTATTGAACACTGAAGCTTTCTTT
CDR3aa: CAWSAPRVLNTEAFF

v_gene: TRBV27
len: 13
j_gene: TRBJ1-5
d_gene: -
abundance: -
CDR3nt: TGTGCCAGCGCTTCGGGGGGAGGGCAGCCCCAGCATTTT
CDR3aa: CASASGGGQPQHF

v_gene: TRBV18
len: 16
j_gene: TRBJ2-2
d_gene: -
abundance: -
CDR3nt: TGTGCCAGCTCACCACCGAGGCGGAAGAACACCGGGGAGCTGTTTTTT
CDR3aa: CASSPPRRKNTGELFF

v_gene: TRBV7-3
len: 14
j_gene: TRBJ2-7
d_gene: -
abundance: -
CDR3nt: TGTGCCAGCAGCTTAAAGGCGGGAAGATACGAGCAGTACTTC
CDR3aa: CASSLKAGRYEQYF

v_gene: TRBV28
len: 13
j_gene: TRBJ2-7
d_gene: -
abundance: -
CDR3nt: TGTGCCAGCAGTACAGCCGCCCTGTACGAGCAGTACTTC
CDR3aa: CASSTAALYEQYF

v_gene: TRBV5-6
len: 13
j_gene: TRBJ1-1
d_gene: -
abundance: -
CDR3nt: TGTGCCAGCAGCAAACGGACATGGACTGAAGCTTTCTTT
CDR3aa: CASSKRTWTEAFF

v_gene: TRBV4-1
len: 15
j_gene: TRBJ2-1
d_gene: -
abundance: -
CDR3nt: TGCGCCAGCAGCCAAGATGGGAGGTCGGGCAATGAGCAGTTCTTC
CDR3aa: CASSQDGRSGNEQFF

v_gene: TRBV9
len: 14
j_gene: TRBJ2-7
d_gene: TRBD1
abundance: -
CDR3nt: TGTGCCAGCAGCGCCGGGACAGGGGCGTTGGAGCAGTACTTC
CDR3aa: CASSAGTGALEQYF

v_gene: TRBV29-1
len: 15
j_gene: TRBJ2-2
d_gene: TRBD2
abundance: once
CDR3nt: TGCAGCGTTGAGGCAGGGAGGGCGAACACCGGGGAGCTGTTTTTT
CDR3aa: CSVEAGRANTGELFF

v_gene: TRBV4-1
len: 19
j_gene: TRBJ2-5
d_gene: TRBD2
abundance: -
CDR3nt: TGCGCCAGCAGCCAAGTATCAGGACTAGCGGGAGTATCGAAAAAGACCCAGTACTTC
CDR3aa: CASSQVSGLAGVSKKTQYF

v_gene: TRBV2
len: 15
j_gene: TRBJ2-3
d_gene: TRBD1
abundance: -
CDR3nt: TGTGCCAGCACTTCACAGGGGGGTAGGACAGATACGCAGTATTTT
CDR3aa: CASTSQGGRTDTQYF

v_gene: TRBV27
len: 18
j_gene: TRBJ2-2
d_gene: TRBD1
abundance: -
CDR3nt: TGTGCCAGCAGCTTAAACACCGGGACAGGGAAGTACACCGGGGAGCTGTTTTTT
CDR3aa: CASSLNTGTGKYTGELFF

v_gene: TRBV30
len: 16
j_gene: TRBJ2-3
d_gene: -
abundance: -
CDR3nt: TGTGCCTGGAACCCTGGGTTAGCGTCTAGCACAGATACGCAGTATTTT
CDR3aa: CAWNPGLASSTDTQYF

v_gene: TRBV18
len: 16
j_gene: TRBJ2-1
d_gene: -
abundance: -
CDR3nt: TGTGCCAGCTCACCACCGACAGCTCTTTCCTACAATGAGCAGTTCTTC
CDR3aa: CASSPPTALSYNEQFF

v_gene: TRBV5-1
len: 16
j_gene: TRBJ2-1
d_gene: -
abundance: -
CDR3nt: TGCGCCAGCAGCTTCGTGTATGCGGAAACGGCCAATGAGCAGTTCTTC
CDR3aa: CASSFVYAETANEQFF

v_gene: TRBV4-2
len: 16
j_gene: TRBJ2-1
d_gene: -
abundance: -
CDR3nt: TGTGCCAGCAGCCAAGCGTGGGGGGTGTTCTACAATGAGCAGTTCTTC
CDR3aa: CASSQAWGVFYNEQFF

v_gene: TRBV7-6
len: 15
j_gene: TRBJ2-3
d_gene: -
abundance: -
CDR3nt: TGTGCCAGCAGCTTAGTCGGTACTAGCACAGATACGCAGTATTTT
CDR3aa: CASSLVGTSTDTQYF

v_gene: TRBV19
len: 14
j_gene: TRBJ1-2
d_gene: -
abundance: once
CDR3nt: TGTGCCAGTAGTATAATGGCCCTCTCGAATGGCTACACCTTC
CDR3aa: CASSIMALSNGYTF

v_gene: TRBV11-3
len: 14
j_gene: TRBJ2-7
d_gene: -
abundance: -
CDR3nt: TGTGCCAGCAGCTTAGATAGCAGGGTCGGCGAGCAGTACTTC
CDR3aa: CASSLDSRVGEQYF

v_gene: TRBV7-8
len: 15
j_gene: TRBJ2-7
d_gene: -
abundance: -
CDR3nt: TGTGCCAGCAGCTTATCGGCGGGATCGCAGGGCGAGCAGTACTTC
CDR3aa: CASSLSAGSQGEQYF

v_gene: TRBV10-3
len: 13
j_gene: TRBJ2-7
d_gene: -
abundance: -
CDR3nt: TGTGCCATCAGGGTCACAGAAACCTACGAGCAGTACTTC
CDR3aa: CAIRVTETYEQYF

v_gene: TRBV6-4
len: 12
j_gene: TRBJ2-7
d_gene: -
abundance: -
CDR3nt: TGTGCCAGCAGTGACCCCCTTAGCGGGCAGTACTTC
CDR3aa: CASSDPLSGQYF

v_gene: TRBV11-2
len: 15
j_gene: TRBJ2-3
d_gene: TRBD2
abundance: -
CDR3nt: TGTGCCAGCAGCTTTATGGCGGGAGGCACAGATACGCAGTATTTT
CDR3aa: CASSFMAGGTDTQYF

v_gene: TRBV4-2
len: 15
j_gene: TRBJ2-3
d_gene: TRBD2
abundance: -
CDR3nt: TGTGCCAGCAGCCGGAAAAGCGGGGGCACAGATACGCAGTATTTT
CDR3aa: CASSRKSGGTDTQYF

v_gene: TRBV7-9
len: 16
j_gene: TRBJ2-7
d_gene: -
abundance: -
CDR3nt: TGTGCCAGCAGCTCCACCAGGGGCGCCTGGGTCTACGAGCAGTACTTC
CDR3aa: CASSSTRGAWVYEQYF

v_gene: TRBV5-4
len: 13
j_gene: TRBJ2-7
d_gene: TRBD2
abundance: -
CDR3nt: TGTGCCAGCAGCTCCCGGACTAGCTACGAGCAGTACTTC
CDR3aa: CASSSRTSYEQYF

v_gene: TRBV9
len: 15
j_gene: TRBJ2-1
d_gene: -
abundance: -
CDR3nt: TGTGCCAGCAGCGAAGGTAGCGGCTCCTACAATGAGCAGTTCTTC
CDR3aa: CASSEGSGSYNEQFF

v_gene: TRBV2
len: 15
j_gene: TRBJ2-1
d_gene: TRBD1
abundance: -
CDR3nt: TGTGCCAGCAGTGAAGCAGGGGGCACCTACAATGAGCAGTTCTTC
CDR3aa: CASSEAGGTYNEQFF

v_gene: TRBV5-6
len: 16
j_gene: TRBJ2-1
d_gene: -
abundance: -
CDR3nt: TGTGCCAGCAGCTTGGGACTTTACGTCTCTTACAATGAGCAGTTCTTC
CDR3aa: CASSLGLYVSYNEQFF

v_gene: TRBV28
len: 13
j_gene: TRBJ2-1
d_gene: TRBD1
abundance: -
CDR3nt: TGTGCCAGCAGCACAGGGGGCCACAATGAGCAGTTCTTC
CDR3aa: CASSTGGHNEQFF

v_gene: TRBV10-1
len: 16
j_gene: TRBJ2-7
d_gene: -
abundance: -
CDR3nt: TGCGCCAGCAGTCCCGGCAGGGCCTCGAAAAAGAGACGGCAGTACTTC
CDR3aa: CASSPGRASKKRRQYF

v_gene: TRBV4-1
len: 16
j_gene: TRBJ1-5
d_gene: -
abundance: -
CDR3nt: TGCGCCAGCAGCCAAGGGGGGGGGTTCGGAGATCAGCCCCAGCATTTT
CDR3aa: CASSQGGGFGDQPQHF

v_gene: TRBV7-9
len: 15
j_gene: TRBJ1-2
d_gene: -
abundance: -
CDR3nt: TGTGCCAGCAGCCCAGGAGGTGTCGCAAACTATGGCTACACCTTC
CDR3aa: CASSPGGVANYGYTF

v_gene: TRBV27
len: 15
j_gene: TRBJ1-2
d_gene: TRBD1
abundance: once
CDR3nt: TGTGCCAGCAGTTTAACCGGGACAGGGGTCTATGGCTACACCTTC
CDR3aa: CASSLTGTGVYGYTF

v_gene: TRBV27
len: 15
j_gene: TRBJ2-7
d_gene: -
abundance: once
CDR3nt: TGTGCCAGCAGTACTACAGGGGCGGGATTCTACGAGCAGTACTTC
CDR3aa: CASSTTGAGFYEQYF

v_gene: TRBV30
len: 13
j_gene: TRBJ2-1
d_gene: TRBD2
abundance: few
CDR3nt: TGTGCCTGGAGATATACTAGCGGGATCTCGCAGTTCTTC
CDR3aa: CAWRYTSGISQFF

v_gene: TRBV21-1
len: 14
j_gene: TRBJ1-1
d_gene: -
abundance: few
CDR3nt: TGTGCCAGCAGCACGAGGCAGGGAGGCACTGAAGCTTTCTTT
CDR3aa: CASSTRQGGTEAFF

v_gene: TRBV28
len: 12
j_gene: TRBJ1-5
d_gene: -
abundance: -
CDR3nt: TGTGCCAGCAGTTTATCGCGTCAGCCCCAGCATTTT
CDR3aa: CASSLSRQPQHF

v_gene: TRBV19
len: 13
j_gene: TRBJ2-2
d_gene: -
abundance: -
CDR3nt: TGTGCCAGTAGCCAACCGAGCACCGGGGAGCTGTTTTTT
CDR3aa: CASSQPSTGELFF

v_gene: TRBV6-1
len: 13
j_gene: TRBJ1-1
d_gene: -
abundance: -
CDR3nt: TGTGCCAGCAGTAGAGTTCAGGACACTGAAGCTTTCTTT
CDR3aa: CASSRVQDTEAFF

v_gene: TRBV27
len: 14
j_gene: TRBJ1-5
d_gene: -
abundance: -
CDR3nt: TGTGCCAGCAGTCCCCTAGGACAGTATCAGCCCCAGCATTTT
CDR3aa: CASSPLGQYQPQHF

v_gene: TRBV29-1
len: 14
j_gene: TRBJ1-1
d_gene: -
abundance: -
CDR3nt: TGCAGCGTTGCGGGGACAATGTTTGTCACTGAAGCTTTCTTT
CDR3aa: CSVAGTMFVTEAFF

v_gene: TRBV25-1
len: 16
j_gene: TRBJ2-7
d_gene: TRBD1
abundance: -
CDR3nt: TGTGCCAGCAGTGAATCTACAGGGGGCACGTCCTACGAGCAGTACTTC
CDR3aa: CASSESTGGTSYEQYF

v_gene: TRBV19
len: 13
j_gene: TRBJ2-3
d_gene: TRBD1
abundance: -
CDR3nt: TGTGCCAGTCTGCGACAGGGGTCAGATACGCAGTATTTT
CDR3aa: CASLRQGSDTQYF

v_gene: TRBV27
len: 14
j_gene: TRBJ2-7
d_gene: -
abundance: -
CDR3nt: TGTGCCAGCAGTTTCCGACAGTTAACCTACGAGCAGTACTTC
CDR3aa: CASSFRQLTYEQYF

v_gene: TRBV19
len: 13
j_gene: TRBJ1-1
d_gene: -
abundance: -
CDR3nt: TGTGCCAGTAGTATAGATCTAAGAAGTGAAGCTTTCTTT
CDR3aa: CASSIDLRSEAFF

v_gene: TRBV19
len: 18
j_gene: TRBJ2-3
d_gene: TRBD1
abundance: -
CDR3nt: TGTGCCAGTAGTATCCTTTTCGACAGGGGAGATGGGGCAGATACGCAGTATTTT
CDR3aa: CASSILFDRGDGADTQYF

v_gene: TRBV5-1
len: 16
j_gene: TRBJ2-2
d_gene: -
abundance: -
CDR3nt: TGCGCCAGCAGATTAACAGAACGGGGAAACACCGGGGAGCTGTTTTTT
CDR3aa: CASRLTERGNTGELFF

v_gene: TRBV27
len: 14
j_gene: TRBJ1-4
d_gene: -
abundance: -
CDR3nt: TGTGCCAGCAGTTTAATAGGGGAGGGGGAAAAACTGTTTTTT
CDR3aa: CASSLIGEGEKLFF

v_gene: TRBV18
len: 14
j_gene: TRBJ1-2
d_gene: -
abundance: -
CDR3nt: TGTGCCAGCTCACCTACCCCAGAAGAGGCAAGCTACACCTTC
CDR3aa: CASSPTPEEASYTF

v_gene: TRBV5-1
len: 15
j_gene: TRBJ2-1
d_gene: -
abundance: -
CDR3nt: TGCGCCAGCAGTTGGTCCCAGGGGAGTTACAATGAGCAGTTCTTC
CDR3aa: CASSWSQGSYNEQFF

v_gene: TRBV5-8
len: 14
j_gene: TRBJ2-1
d_gene: -
abundance: once
CDR3nt: TGTGCCAGCAGCTTCCTACGGTCCTACAATGAGCAGTTCTTC
CDR3aa: CASSFLRSYNEQFF

v_gene: TRBV2
len: 13
j_gene: TRBJ1-1
d_gene: -
abundance: -
CDR3nt: TGTGCCAGCGGGGGACACCCGAACACTGAAGCTTTCTTT
CDR3aa: CASGGHPNTEAFF

v_gene: TRBV29-1
len: 12
j_gene: TRBJ1-5
d_gene: TRBD1
abundance: -
CDR3nt: TGCAGCGTTGGGACAGGTAATCAGCCCCAGCATTTT
CDR3aa: CSVGTGNQPQHF

v_gene: TRBV7-9
len: 15
j_gene: TRBJ1-1
d_gene: -
abundance: -
CDR3nt: TGTGCCAGCAGCTTAGAGGAGGGGGGGGGAGGTGAAGCTTTCTTT
CDR3aa: CASSLEEGGGGEAFF

v_gene: TRBV5-1
len: 13
j_gene: TRBJ2-3
d_gene: -
abundance: -
CDR3nt: TGCGCCAGCAGCTTGGCTTCGGCAGATACGCAGTATTTT
CDR3aa: CASSLASADTQYF

v_gene: TRBV4-1
len: 16
j_gene: TRBJ2-3
d_gene: -
abundance: -
CDR3nt: TGCGCCAGCAGCCAAGTTGGCCTGGTCGGCACAGATACGCAGTATTTT
CDR3aa: CASSQVGLVGTDTQYF